Each of the 10 T cell receptor beta chains below was sequenced from the same sample in a study of T cell repertoires in cytomegalovirus infection. MiXCR, run by TCRdb on the reads, gives a single entry per CDR3 protein. The table lists 300,000 to 400,000 distinct CDR3 sequences, 15% to 20% of them singletons. Material: PBMCs. These receptor sequences come from a human donor in good health (CMV status not recorded). Some clones in this sample may be carry-over from other donors' samples.

The chain recombines TRBV12-5 with TRBJ2-4; 7 nucleotides line up with TRBD2. Per germline, CDR1 LGHNT and CDR2 FRNRAP. V dropped 3 bases and J dropped 4; count of bases not matched to a gene: 0. The CDR3 totals 13 residues. The CDR3 region is CASGFGRKNIQYF. The CDR3 bases are TGTGCTAGTGGTTTCGGGAGGAAAAACATTCAGTACTTC.

The chain carries TRBV5-8 and TRBJ1-5; D is ambiguous. Germline V lookup: CDR1 SGHTS, CDR2 YDEGEE. Trimming left V 0 bases short and J 0 bases short, with 7 bases between. The CDR3 runs to 15 residues. The DNA of the CDR3 is TGTGCCAGCAGCTTGGGCAGTCTTAGCAATCAGCCCCAGCATTTT. Protein: CASSLGSLSNQPQHF.

This clonotype has just a few counts. The rearrangement uses TRBV20-1 and TRBJ2-5; 7 bases align to TRBD2. V shed 3 bases and J 4 bases; nucleotides not matched to a gene: 11. Germline values: CDR1 DFQATT, CDR2 SNEGSKA (reference sequence). CDR3 size: 15 residues. CDR3 sequence (DNA): TGCAGTGCTAGGACCGGGACTATAAGACCAGAGACCCAGTACTTC. Its protein is CSARTGTIRPETQYF.

The sample holds one count of this clonotype. V is TRBV20-1 and J is TRBJ2-1; 14 bases are a match to TRBD2. The CDR3 contains 16 residues. V shed 6 bases, J shed 6 bases, and the junction held 10 bases outside the gene matches. CDR1 and CDR2 (germline): DFQATT, SNEGSKA (reference sequence). The CDR3 coding sequence is TGCAGTGCCATGGGGACTAGCGGGAGTGTGTTCAATGAGCAGTTCTTC. Its protein is CSAMGTSGSVFNEQFF.

This clonotype was found many times. The rearrangement links TRBV7-6 to TRBJ2-5, with D tentatively TRBD2 (5 bases). Germline assignment: CDR1 SGHVS and CDR2 FNYEAQ. The CDR3 sequence is 14 residues long. Deletions cut 5 bases from V and 3 bases from J, with 13 bases between. The CDR3 loop is CASSRSGTEETQYF. CDR3 DNA sequence: TGTGCCAGCAGCCGCAGCGGAACAGAAGAGACCCAGTACTTC. Based on the CDR3 plus reference TRBV7-6 and TRBJ2-5, the full variable domain is GAGVSQSPRYKVTKRGQDVALRCDPISGHVSLYWYRQALGQGPEFLTYFNYEAQQDKSGLPNDRFSAERPEGSISTLTIQRTEQRDSAMYRCASSRSGTEETQYFGPGTRLLVL.

The sample holds a few counts of this clonotype. The gene calls are TRBV12-3 or TRBV12-4 and TRBJ1-1; perhaps TRBD1 as D (5 bases). V was trimmed by 6 bases and J by 7 bases, leaving 18 bases between them. This CDR3 comprises 14 residues. CDR3 amino acids: CASRPQLGDSEAFF. CDR3 DNA sequence: TGTGCCAGCAGACCGCAATTGGGTGACAGTGAAGCTTTCTTT.

The gene calls are TRBV2 and TRBJ1-5; D unclear. The CDR3 has 14 residues. The ends were cut back, 6 bases at V and 1 base at J, with 10 bases in the middle. Germline V gene sequence: CDR1 SNHLY, CDR2 FYNNEI. The CDR3 DNA follows: TGTGCCAGCAGGGCGATGGGAAGCAATCAGCCCCAGCATTTT. This encodes CASRAMGSNQPQHF.

In this sample, this clonotype turned up many times. The chain employs TRBV12-3 or TRBV12-4 and TRBJ2-3; D is possibly TRBD2 (5 bases). The CDR3 contains 14 residues. Trimming left V 3 bases short and J 1 base short, with 8 bases between. CDR3 in amino acids: CASSFSVGTDTQYF. The CDR3 DNA reads TGTGCCAGCAGTTTTAGCGTTGGCACAGATACGCAGTATTTT.

This clonotype has at least ten counts. V is TRBV11-2 and J is TRBJ1-1; D might be TRBD1 (5 bases). V was shortened by 5 bases and J by 7 bases, with 23 bases between the two germline ends. Germline values: CDR1 SGHAT, CDR2 FQNNGV. This CDR3 is built from 16 residues. DNA for the CDR3: TGTGCCAGCAGCAGTTATGGCCTGGGACTAAGGGTTGAAGCTTTCTTT. This sequence encodes CASSSYGLGLRVEAFF.

There are a few counts of this clonotype. The genes are TRBV7-2 and TRBJ1-2; possible D gene TRBD1, 5 bases. V lost 3 bases, J lost 8 bases, and 16 bases lay in between. This CDR3 is 14 amino acids long. Germline V CDR1 and CDR2: SGHTA, FQGNSA. The CDR3 DNA is TGTGCCAGCAGCTTCGGGTCAGGGACCAGGGGCTACACCTTC. Translated, it gives CASSFGSGTRGYTF. Variable domain in full (rest from reference TRBV7-2 and TRBJ1-2): GAGVSQSPSNKVTEKGKDVELRCDPISGHTALYWYRQSLGQGLEFLIYFQGNSAPDKSGLPSDRFSAERTGGSVSTLTIQRTQQEDSAVYLCASSFGSGTRGYTFGSGTRLTVV.